The 27 T cell receptor beta chains below come from one sample, sequenced in a study of radiotherapy plus CTLA-4 blockade in lung cancer. The repertoire was sequenced with immunoSEQ multiplex PCR; TCRdb's copy has only in-frame clones and lacks some. The table lists tens of thousands of clones, 85% to 90% of them singletons. The sample was peripheral blood, taken from a patient treated with radiotherapy plus ipilimumab. These receptors were collected from a human donor with non-small cell lung cancer that progressed on radiotherapy plus ipilimumab.

This rearrangement joins TRBV7-2 to TRBJ2-5, with 7 bases fitting TRBD2. Germline loops: CDR1 SGHTA, CDR2 FQGNSA. The CDR3 totals 16 residues. V was pared by 0 bases and J by 5 bases, with 9 bases of the junction left unmatched. The CDR3 is CASSLAGDYPPETQYF. The CDR3 nucleotides are TGTGCCAGCAGCTTAGCGGGGGACTACCCGCCGGAGACCCAGTACTTC.

This chain links TRBV6-1 with TRBJ1-6, with 10 nucleotides matching TRBD1. The CDR3 covers 14 residues. V shed 8 bases, J shed 7 bases, and the junction held 5 bases outside the gene matches. Germline V lookup: CDR1 MNHNS, CDR2 SASEGT. The CDR3 DNA sequence: TGTGCCAGCCGACGGGGACAGGGGAATTCACCCCTCCACTTT. It yields the protein CASRRGQGNSPLHF.

The chain carries TRBV15 and TRBJ2-5, with D unresolved. The CDR3 loop spans 17 amino acids. Trimming stripped 0 bases from V and 0 bases from J, with 14 bases between. The germline gives CDR1 LNHNV, CDR2 YYDKDF (reference sequence). The CDR3 protein is CATSRDRQVYNQETQYF. The CDR3 DNA follows: TGTGCCACCAGCAGAGATCGGCAGGTGTATAACCAAGAGACCCAGTACTTC.

V usage is TRBV27 and J usage is TRBJ1-1, with 8 nucleotides matching TRBD1. V trimming: 6 bases; J trimming: 0 bases; junction bases outside the gene matches: 6. The CDR3 spans 15 residues. Germline values: CDR1 MNHEY, CDR2 SMNVEV (reference sequence). The CDR3 coding sequence is TGTGCCAGCAGACGGACAGGGCAGGTGAACACTGAAGCTTTCTTT. Amino acids: CASRRTGQVNTEAFF.

The chain joins TRBV25-1 to TRBJ2-5; D is undetermined. Trimming left V 2 bases short and J 4 bases short, with 8 bases between. Germline assignment: CDR1 MGHDK and CDR2 SYGVNS. The CDR3 loop spans 13 amino acids. CDR3 loop: CASSELSSETQYF. The CDR3 nucleotides read TGTGCCAGCAGTGAACTTAGCTCAGAGACCCAGTACTTC.

V and J are TRBV7-2 and TRBJ2-1; 13 positions match TRBD2. J gave up 4 bases and V 4 bases, and 1 base lay outside the gene matches. Germline loops: CDR1 SGHTA, CDR2 FQGNSA. This CDR3 comprises 15 residues. The CDR3 region has the DNA TGTGCCAGCAGCTCGGGACTAGCGGGGTACAATGAGCAGTTCTTC. Amino acids: CASSSGLAGYNEQFF.

V is TRBV18 and J is TRBJ1-2; 8 nucleotides match TRBD1. This CDR3 is built from 13 residues. Germline loops: CDR1 KGHSH, CDR2 LQKENI. The trim removed 5 bases at V and 6 bases at J, leaving 5 bases unmatched. CDR3 protein: CASSKDRVDGYTF. The DNA for the CDR3 is TGTGCCAGCTCAAAGGACAGGGTGGATGGCTACACCTTC.

This clone was detected only once. The V gene is TRBV5-6, the J gene TRBJ2-5; D is tentatively TRBD1 or TRBD2 (5 bases each). V was pared by 1 base and J by 4 bases, with 14 bases between. Germline CDR1 is SGHDT and CDR2 is YYEEEE. This CDR3 has 15 residues. CDR3 DNA sequence: TGTGCCAGCAGCTTGAGAGGGGCGCCGGGAGAGACCCAGTACTTC. This codes for CASSLRGAPGETQYF.

The V call is TRBV4-1, the J call TRBJ1-6; possible D gene TRBD1, 5 bases. Germline values: CDR1 MGHRA, CDR2 YSYEKL. Deletions cut 0 bases from V and 6 bases from J, with 15 bases between. The CDR3 is made up of 17 amino acids. CDR3 region: CASSQDGGWQGNSPLHF. CDR3 coding DNA: TGCGCCAGCAGCCAAGATGGGGGTTGGCAGGGTAATTCACCCCTCCACTTT.

The chain recombines TRBV9 with TRBJ2-2; the match to TRBD1 covers 10 bases. The CDR3 spans 15 residues. After removal of 4 bases from V and 5 bases from J, the junction contained 5 bases not matched to a gene. The germline V gene has CDR1 SGDLS and CDR2 YYNGEE. The CDR3 DNA reads as TGTGCCAGCAGCATTAGGACAGGGGGAACCGGGGAGCTGTTTTTT. This gives the protein CASSIRTGGTGELFF.

This clone was detected a few times. The chain carries TRBV4-2 and TRBJ1-2; no clear D. CDR1 is LGHNA and CDR2 is YNFKEQ in the germline V gene. Trimming took off 2 bases at V and 3 bases at J, with 10 bases between the two ends. There are 14 residues in the CDR3. CDR3 bases: TGTGCCAGCAGCCAAAGTAGTGGCGACTATGGCTACACCTTC. It codes for CASSQSSGDYGYTF.

The gene calls are TRBV19 and TRBJ1-6; 8 positions agree with TRBD1. V lost 5 bases and J lost 10; bases outside the gene matches: 7. The length of the CDR3 is 14 residues. Germline V gene data show CDR1 as LNHDA and CDR2 as SQIVND (reference sequence). Here the CDR3 DNA reads TGTGCCAGTAGTGTGCCGGGACAGGTGTCACCCCTCCACTTT. The encoded protein is CASSVPGQVSPLHF. Full variable domain (missing parts from reference TRBV19 and TRBJ1-6): DGGITQSPKYLFRKEGQNVTLSCEQNLNHDAMYWYRQDPGQGLRLIYYSQIVNDFQKGDIAEGYSVSREKKESFPLTVTSAQKNPTAFYLCASSVPGQVSPLHFGNGTRLTVT.

The chain employs TRBV4-1 and TRBJ2-3, with TRBD2 matching 9 bases. The CDR3 sequence is 16 residues long. Germline lookup yields CDR1 MGHRA and CDR2 YSYEKL. Trimming at V came to 0 bases and at J to 8 bases, leaving 9 bases not matched to a gene. The chain's CDR3 is CASSQDGGLAGITQYF. CDR3 nucleotides: TGCGCCAGCAGCCAAGATGGGGGCCTAGCGGGGATTACGCAGTATTTT.

This clone occurred once. The chain employs TRBV5-4 and TRBJ2-1, with TRBD2 matching over 8 bases. The germline CDR1 and CDR2 sequences are SGHNT and YYREEE (reference sequence). V lost 0 bases and J lost 8; bases outside the gene matches: 10. This CDR3 contains 16 residues. DNA of the CDR3: TGTGCCAGCAGCTTGGCCTGGCGGGGGGAGTCCGATGAGCAGTTCTTC. This sequence encodes CASSLAWRGESDEQFF.

V is TRBV18 and J is TRBJ1-2, with 8 bases identical to TRBD1. CDR3 length: 13 residues. The trim removed 6 bases at V and 4 bases at J, leaving 4 bases unmatched. CDR1 is KGHSH and CDR2 is LQKENI in the germline V gene. CDR3 region: CASSPDRAYGYTF. CDR3 sequence (DNA): TGTGCCAGCTCCCCGGACAGGGCCTATGGCTACACCTTC. The full variable domain, its missing parts supplied by reference TRBV18 and TRBJ1-2, is NAGVMQNPRHLVRRRGQEARLRCSPMKGHSHVYWYRQLPEEGLKFMVYLQKENIIDESGMPKERFSAEFPKEGPSILRIQQVVRGDSAAYFCASSPDRAYGYTFGSGTRLTVV.

J is TRBJ2-1 and V is TRBV4-3, with 8 bases fitting TRBD1. Germline V gene lookup returns CDR1 LGHNA and CDR2 YSLEER. After removal of 3 bases from V and 3 bases from J, the junction contained 4 bases not matched to a gene. This CDR3 is 15 amino acids long. CDR3 residues: CASSQGTGHYNEQFF. The CDR3 coding sequence is TGCGCCAGCAGCCAGGGGACAGGCCACTACAATGAGCAGTTCTTC.

The chain links TRBV5-6 to TRBJ1-1; 7 bases agree with TRBD1. V lost 1 base, J lost 11 bases, and 14 bases stayed unmatched. Per germline, CDR1 SGHDT and CDR2 YYEEEE. This CDR3 is built from 15 residues. Written as DNA, the CDR3 is TGTGCCAGCAGCTTGAGACAGGGACCACAAGCGGAGGCTTTCTTT. Protein sequence: CASSLRQGPQAEAFF.

The chain links TRBV7-2 to TRBJ1-2; 7 bases are a match to TRBD1. The CDR3 has 14 residues. The germline CDR1 and CDR2 sequences are SGHTA and FQGNSA. J was trimmed by 8 bases and V by 2 bases; bases with no gene match: 8. CDR3 nucleotide sequence: TGTGCCAGCAGCTTATCTCTCGACAGGGTCGGCTACACCTTC. Translated: CASSLSLDRVGYTF.

This chain joins TRBV5-1 and TRBJ1-6, with unresolved D. This CDR3 has 17 amino acids. The germline V and J ends were trimmed by 0 bases and 5 bases, with 15 bases remaining between them. Germline V gene data show CDR1 as SGHRS and CDR2 as YFSETQ. Written as DNA, the CDR3 is TGCGCCAGCAGCTTGGAAGCCCAGAAGCCTAATAATTCACCCCTCCACTTT. It translates to CASSLEAQKPNNSPLHF.

The DNA of the CDR3 is TGCGCCAGCAGCCAAGAAGAGGTACAGGGGGCCTACAATGAGCAGTTCTTC. It translates to CASSQEEVQGAYNEQFF. The chain couples TRBV4-1 to TRBJ2-1; 8 bases are a match to TRBD1. V was clipped by 0 bases and J by 2 bases; unmatched bases: 6. This CDR3 has 17 residues. Germline assignment: CDR1 MGHRA and CDR2 YSYEKL.

The chain has TRBV10-3 and TRBJ1-2, with D hard to call. Per germline, CDR1 ENHRY and CDR2 SYGVKD. The CDR3 contains 14 residues. Trimming cost V 0 bases and J 4 bases, with 9 bases left between them. CDR3 DNA: TGTGCCATCAGTGAGTCGGAGGCGTCCTATGGCTACACCTTC. It translates to CAISESEASYGYTF.

This clone is a singleton in its sample. The rearrangement links TRBV5-1 to TRBJ2-3; 16 bases fit TRBD2. This CDR3 spans 19 amino acids. Losses at the gene ends were 0 bases for V and 5 bases for J; bases not matched to a gene: 9. Germline V gene lookup returns CDR1 SGHRS and CDR2 YFSETQ. CDR3 in DNA: TGCGCCAGCAGCTTGGAGCCGGGACTAGCGGGAGGGCCGATAGATACGCAGTATTTT. Protein sequence: CASSLEPGLAGGPIDTQYF.

The chain recombines TRBV7-9 with TRBJ2-7; 10 nucleotides match TRBD1. Germline assignment: CDR1 SEHNR and CDR2 FQNEAQ (reference sequence). This CDR3 is built from 15 residues. V dropped 7 bases and J dropped 2; count of bases not matched to a gene: 8. The CDR3 DNA reads as TGTGCCAGCAACATACCGGGACAGGGGCCCTACGAGCAGTACTTC. Its protein product is CASNIPGQGPYEQYF. Using reference TRBV7-9 and TRBJ2-7 for the parts outside the CDR3, the full variable domain is DTGVSQNPRHKITKRGQNVTFRCDPISEHNRLYWYRQTLGQGPEFLTYFQNEAQLEKSRLLSDRFSAERPKGSFSTLEIQRTEQGDSAMYLCASNIPGQGPYEQYFGPGTRLTVT.

The chain combines TRBV27 with TRBJ2-3, with unresolved D. Germline CDR1 and CDR2: MNHEY and SMNVEV (reference sequence). Trimming left V 7 bases short and J 0 bases short, with 17 bases between. The CDR3 consists of 16 residues. CDR3: CASTPRFGTSTDTQYF. The CDR3 DNA reads TGTGCCAGCACCCCTCGATTTGGCACTAGCACAGATACGCAGTATTTT.

The chain links TRBV19 to TRBJ1-2, with TRBD1 matching over 11 bases. The CDR3 length is 14 residues. Trimming at V came to 3 bases and at J to 8 bases, leaving 5 bases not matched to a gene. The germline gives CDR1 LNHDA, CDR2 SQIVND (reference sequence). CDR3 in amino acids: CASSIGQGARGYTF. CDR3 DNA sequence: TGTGCCAGTAGTATCGGACAGGGGGCTCGCGGCTACACCTTC. Supplemented by reference TRBV19 and TRBJ1-2, the full variable domain reads DGGITQSPKYLFRKEGQNVTLSCEQNLNHDAMYWYRQDPGQGLRLIYYSQIVNDFQKGDIAEGYSVSREKKESFPLTVTSAQKNPTAFYLCASSIGQGARGYTFGSGTRLTVV.

In DNA form, the CDR3 reads TGTGCCAGCAGTCCTACCCGGACAGGGACCAACTATGGCTACACCTTC. This sequence encodes CASSPTRTGTNYGYTF. This chain joins TRBV2 and TRBJ1-2, with 8 bases identical to TRBD1. Germline CDR1 and CDR2: SNHLY and FYNNEI. The CDR3 runs 16 residues. V lost 5 bases and J lost 2; bases outside the gene matches: 10. Full variable domain (rest looked up from reference TRBV2 and TRBJ1-2): EPEVTQTPSHQVTQMGQEVILRCVPISNHLYFYWYRQILGQKVEFLVSFYNNEISEKSEIFDDQFSVERPDGSNFTLKIRSTKLEDSAMYFCASSPTRTGTNYGYTFGSGTRLTVV.

CDR3 region: CASSLGQPSRTGANVLTF. The DNA of the CDR3 is TGCGCCAGCAGCTTGGGGCAGCCTTCCAGAACTGGGGCCAACGTCCTGACTTTC. The rearrangement uses TRBV5-1 and TRBJ2-6, with D uncertain. Trimming pared 0 bases from V and 2 bases from J, leaving 15 bases between. Looked up from germline, CDR1 is SGHRS and CDR2 is YFSETQ. There are 18 residues in the CDR3. Full variable domain (rest looked up from reference TRBV5-1 and TRBJ2-6): KAGVTQTPRYLIKTRGQQVTLSCSPISGHRSVSWYQQTPGQGLQFLFEYFSETQRNKGNFPGRFSGRQFSNSRSEMNVSTLELGDSALYLCASSLGQPSRTGANVLTFGAGSRLTVL.